The 10 T cell receptor beta chains given below trace back to one sample, sequenced in a study of cytomegalovirus exposure and HLA in healthy donors. 13 Jbeta primers and 60 Vbeta primers were used for the PCR. TCRdb keeps only in-frame clones here, not all; method: immunoSEQ multiplex PCR. The sample lists fewer than 85,000 clones; about 79% were seen once. The sequencing input was PBMCs. These receptors were taken from a male donor in good health and CMV-seropositive.

As for this clone: One end of the junction does not line up with germline, which may come from a read error. This chain uses TRBV7-9 with TRBJ2-7; no reliable D call. The CDR3 runs to 13 residues. Germline V gene lookup returns CDR1 SEHNR and CDR2 FQNEAQ (reference sequence). The CDR3 spells CSSSPVVSYEQYF. The DNA for the CDR3 is TGTTCCAGCAGCCCCGTCGTATCCTACGAGCAGTACTTC.

V usage is TRBV5-6 and J usage is TRBJ1-2, with 9 bases matching TRBD1. J was trimmed by 2 bases and V by 7 bases; bases with no gene match: 0. Per the germline V gene, CDR1 is SGHDT and CDR2 is YYEEEE. The CDR3 runs 12 residues. The CDR3 sequence is CASGTGNYGYTF. Here the CDR3 DNA reads TGTGCCAGCGGGACAGGGAACTATGGCTACACCTTC.

The rearrangement links TRBV11-2 to TRBJ2-7; possible D gene TRBD1, 6 bases. There are 12 residues in the CDR3. V was shortened by 1 base and J by 6 bases, with 7 bases between the two germline ends. Germline assignment: CDR1 SGHAT and CDR2 FQNNGV. CDR3 bases: TGTGCCAGCAGCTTAGTAGGGGGCGAGCAGTACTTC. This codes for CASSLVGGEQYF.

The chain combines TRBV6-6 with TRBJ1-1, with a possible D match to TRBD1 (5 bases). The CDR3 consists of 13 residues. V lost 7 bases and J 1 base, leaving 10 bases between the germline ends. Per the germline V gene, CDR1 is MNHNY and CDR2 is SVGAGI (reference sequence). This chain's CDR3 is CASTDSENTEAFF. The CDR3 bases are TGTGCCAGCACTGACAGTGAGAACACTGAAGCTTTCTTT.

The chain links TRBV15 to TRBJ2-5; a weak D match, TRBD1 (5 bases). This CDR3 has 15 residues. CDR1 is LNHNV, CDR2 YYDKDF, per germline (reference sequence). With 1 base removed from V and 5 bases from J, the gap between germline ends came to 14 bases. DNA of the CDR3: TGTGCCACCAGCAGAGGTCCAGGGTCGGAGGAGACCCAGTACTTC. This encodes CATSRGPGSEETQYF.

This chain links TRBV18 with TRBJ1-6; 11 bases match TRBD1. Germline V CDR1 and CDR2: KGHSH, LQKENI. The CDR3 sequence is 13 residues long. The V and J ends lost 8 bases and 7 bases, in that order; junction bases with no gene match: 1. The CDR3: CASRTGGNSPLHF. CDR3 coding DNA: TGTGCCAGCCGGACAGGGGGCAATTCACCCCTCCACTTT.

The CDR3 coding sequence is TGTGCCAGCAGTGACCTGGGACTAGCGGGCCGCAATGAGCAGTTCTTC. Its protein is CASSDLGLAGRNEQFF. This chain links TRBV2 with TRBJ2-1; TRBD2 agrees at 12 bases. The V and J ends lost 3 bases and 6 bases, in that order; junction bases with no gene match: 6. CDR3 length equals 16 residues. The germline CDR1 and CDR2 sequences are SNHLY and FYNNEI.

The rearrangement joins TRBV28 to TRBJ2-1; 13 nucleotides line up with TRBD2. The junction had 0 bases not matched to a gene; V was cut back by 0 bases and J by 7 bases. CDR1 and CDR2 from the germline V gene are MDHEN and SYDVKM. The CDR3 covers 15 residues. The CDR3 region has the DNA TGTGCCAGCAGTTTATGGACTAGCGGGGGGAATGAGCAGTTCTTC. Translated, it gives CASSLWTSGGNEQFF.

V is TRBV27 and J is TRBJ2-1, with 7 bases aligning to TRBD2. CDR3 length: 14 amino acids. Per the germline V gene, CDR1 is MNHEY and CDR2 is SMNVEV (reference sequence). The junction had 5 bases not matched to a gene; V was cut back by 2 bases and J by 7 bases. Here the CDR3 reads CASSLRGLSNEQFF. The CDR3 coding sequence is TGTGCCAGCAGTTTACGGGGACTATCAAATGAGCAGTTCTTC.

The chain uses TRBV5-1 and TRBJ2-7; 7 positions match TRBD1. The germline gives CDR1 SGHRS, CDR2 YFSETQ. The ends lost 4 bases at V and 7 bases at J; junction bases unmatched: 8. The CDR3 has 13 amino acids. The CDR3, as DNA: TGCGCCAGCAGCGTCGACACAGGGGTGGAGCAGTACTTC. It translates to CASSVDTGVEQYF. Based on the CDR3 plus reference TRBV5-1 and TRBJ2-7, the full variable domain is KAGVTQTPRYLIKTRGQQVTLSCSPISGHRSVSWYQQTPGQGLQFLFEYFSETQRNKGNFPGRFSGRQFSNSRSEMNVSTLELGDSALYLCASSVDTGVEQYFGPGTRLTVT.